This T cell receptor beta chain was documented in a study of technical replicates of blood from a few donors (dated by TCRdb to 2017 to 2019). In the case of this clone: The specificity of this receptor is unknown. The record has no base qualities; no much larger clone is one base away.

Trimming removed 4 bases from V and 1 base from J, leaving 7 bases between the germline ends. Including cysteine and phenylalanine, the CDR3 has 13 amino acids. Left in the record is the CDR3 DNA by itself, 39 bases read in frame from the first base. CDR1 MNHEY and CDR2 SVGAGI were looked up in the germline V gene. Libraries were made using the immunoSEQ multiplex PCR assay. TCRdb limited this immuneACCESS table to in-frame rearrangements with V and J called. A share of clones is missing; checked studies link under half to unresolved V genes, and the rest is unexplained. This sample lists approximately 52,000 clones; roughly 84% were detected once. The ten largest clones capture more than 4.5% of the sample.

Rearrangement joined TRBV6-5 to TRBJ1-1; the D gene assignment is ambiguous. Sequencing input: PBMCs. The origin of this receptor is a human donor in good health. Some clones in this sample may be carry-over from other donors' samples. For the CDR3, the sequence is CASSFRENTEAFF. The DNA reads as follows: TGTGCCAGCAGTTTCCGGGAGAACACTGAAGCTTTCTTT.